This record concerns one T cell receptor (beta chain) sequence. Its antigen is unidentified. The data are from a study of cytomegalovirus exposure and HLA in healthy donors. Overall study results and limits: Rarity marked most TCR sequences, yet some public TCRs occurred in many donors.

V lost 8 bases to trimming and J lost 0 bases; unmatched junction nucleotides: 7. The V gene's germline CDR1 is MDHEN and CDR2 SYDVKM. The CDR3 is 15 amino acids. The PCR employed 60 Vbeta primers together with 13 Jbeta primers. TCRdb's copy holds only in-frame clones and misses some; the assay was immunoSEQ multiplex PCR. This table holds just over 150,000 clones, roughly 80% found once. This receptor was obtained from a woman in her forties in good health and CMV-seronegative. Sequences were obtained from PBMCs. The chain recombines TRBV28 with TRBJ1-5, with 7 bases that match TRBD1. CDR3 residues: CASYQGGYSNQPQHF. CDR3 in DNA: TGTGCCAGCTACCAGGGGGGTTATAGCAATCAGCCCCAGCATTTT.